The clone carrying this T cell receptor (beta chain) was detected ten times or more. The sample is drawn from a study of molecular identifiers for immune sequencing clone quantification. One entry per CDR3 protein, called by TCRdb with MiXCR from the PCR reads. The data hold about 97,000 distinct CDR3 sequences, with approximately 24% observed a single time. CDR1 is GTSNPN, CDR2 SVGIG, per germline (reference sequence). V shed 2 bases and J 6 bases; nucleotides not matched to a gene: 9. This CDR3 has 15 amino acids. Using 10%, 30% or 50% RNA, naive CD8 libraries were derived from around 20,000 to 990,000 sorted cells. As CD8+CD4-CCR7+CD45RA+ cells, naive CD8 T cells were sorted.

The receptor was isolated from a human donor in good health. Some libraries in this study had Jurkat cell RNA spiked in. Source material: naive CD8+ T cells from blood, with Jurkat cell RNA spiked in. Regarding subset: FACS-sorted CD8+CD4-CCR7+CD45RA+ naive T cells. V and J are TRBV30 and TRBJ2-3; 9 bases align to TRBD2. The DNA for the CDR3 is TGTGCCTGGAGTCTCCTTGGCGGGGGGGCGGATACGCAGTATTTT. It specifies CAWSLLGGGADTQYF.